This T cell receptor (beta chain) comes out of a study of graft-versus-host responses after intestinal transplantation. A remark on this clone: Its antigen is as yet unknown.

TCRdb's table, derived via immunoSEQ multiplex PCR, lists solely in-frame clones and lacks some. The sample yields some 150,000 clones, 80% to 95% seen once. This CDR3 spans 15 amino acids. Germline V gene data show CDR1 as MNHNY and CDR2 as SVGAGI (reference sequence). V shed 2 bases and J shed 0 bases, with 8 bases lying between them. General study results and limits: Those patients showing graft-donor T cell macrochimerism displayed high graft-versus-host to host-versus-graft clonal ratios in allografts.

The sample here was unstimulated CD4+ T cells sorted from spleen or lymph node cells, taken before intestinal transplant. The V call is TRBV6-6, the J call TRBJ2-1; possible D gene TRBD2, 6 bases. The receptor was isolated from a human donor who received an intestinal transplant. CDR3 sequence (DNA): TGTGCCAGCAGTTACGGCGGGGCCTCCTACAATGAGCAGTTCTTC. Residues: CASSYGGASYNEQFF.